Sequencing of this TCR beta chain was carried out in a study of response to subunit inactivated influenza vaccine. Overall study findings and caveats: After each seasonal influenza vaccination, few new T cells are recruited, the authors suggested.

The CDR3 sequence is 14 residues long. V dropped 3 bases and J dropped 2 bases, with 7 bases sitting between them. CDR1 and CDR2 (germline): SNHLY, FYNNEI. This clonotype was detected only a few times. Antigen specificity is unknown. TCRdb processed the RT-PCR reads anew with MiXCR; each CDR3 protein has one entry. The sample lists fewer than 650,000 distinct CDR3 sequences; 10% to 15% were seen once. The sample here was PBMCs from blood, taken about 40 days after vaccination. This sequence was found in a man aged 50-60 years who received an inactivated influenza vaccine. The chain combines TRBV2 with TRBJ2-2; a possible D gene is TRBD1 (5 bases). In DNA form, the CDR3 reads TGTGCCAGCAGTGATGACAGAAACACCGGGGAGCTGTTTTTT. Protein product: CASSDDRNTGELFF. Drawing the rest from reference TRBV2 and TRBJ2-2, the complete variable domain is EPEVTQTPSHQVTQMGQEVILRCVPISNHLYFYWYRQILGQKVEFLVSFYNNEISEKSEIFDDQFSVERPDGSNFTLKIRSTKLEDSAMYFCASSDDRNTGELFFGEGSRLTVL.